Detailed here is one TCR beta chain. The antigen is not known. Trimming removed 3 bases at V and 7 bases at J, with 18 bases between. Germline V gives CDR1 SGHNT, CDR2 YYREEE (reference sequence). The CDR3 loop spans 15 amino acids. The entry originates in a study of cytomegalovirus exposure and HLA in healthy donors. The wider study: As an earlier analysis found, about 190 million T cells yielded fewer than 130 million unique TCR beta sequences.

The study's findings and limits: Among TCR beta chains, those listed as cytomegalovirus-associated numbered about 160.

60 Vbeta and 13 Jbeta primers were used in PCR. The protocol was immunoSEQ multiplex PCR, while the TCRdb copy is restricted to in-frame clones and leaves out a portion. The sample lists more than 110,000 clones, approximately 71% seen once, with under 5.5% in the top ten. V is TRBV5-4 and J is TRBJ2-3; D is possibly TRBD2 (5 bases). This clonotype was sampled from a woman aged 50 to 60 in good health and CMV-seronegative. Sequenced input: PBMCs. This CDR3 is CASSSSGGSPNTQYF. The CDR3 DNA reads TGTGCCAGCAGCTCTTCGGGCGGGTCTCCAAATACGCAGTATTTT.